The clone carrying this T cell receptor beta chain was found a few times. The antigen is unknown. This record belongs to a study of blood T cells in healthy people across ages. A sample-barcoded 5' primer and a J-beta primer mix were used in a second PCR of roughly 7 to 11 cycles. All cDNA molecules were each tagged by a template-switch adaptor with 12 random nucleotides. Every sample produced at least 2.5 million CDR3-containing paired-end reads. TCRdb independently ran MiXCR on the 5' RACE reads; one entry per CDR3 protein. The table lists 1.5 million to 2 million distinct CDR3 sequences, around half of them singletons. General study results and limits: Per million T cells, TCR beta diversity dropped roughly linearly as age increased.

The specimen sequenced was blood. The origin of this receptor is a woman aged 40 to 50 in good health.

The CDR3 loop is CASMGIVQGQGGLQETQYF. Written as DNA, the CDR3 is TGTGCCAGCATGGGGATCGTTCAGGGGCAGGGAGGGCTTCAAGAGACCCAGTACTTC. This chain joins TRBV25-1 and TRBJ2-5, with D perhaps TRBD2 (7 bases). The CDR3 length is 19 residues. V was pared by 7 bases and J by 2 bases, with 29 bases between. Looked up from germline, CDR1 is MGHDK and CDR2 is SYGVNS.